The T cell receptor beta chain under discussion was sequenced for a study of human T cells and chemical hapten exposure. TCRdb reanalysed the RACE reads using MiXCR and keeps one entry per CDR3 protein. Among 75,000 to 90,000 distinct CDR3 sequences listed, 10% to 13% were seen once. The sample's time point: patch test 3, about 24 weeks after DPC sensitization. Treatment here: therapeutic diphenylcyclopropenone sensitization with weekly scalp DPC. The V end lost 3 bases, the J end lost 6 bases, and 15 bases lay between the germline ends. Germline CDR1 and CDR2: LNHDA and SQIVND (reference sequence). This CDR3 is 15 amino acids long. This clonotype was found many times.

The TCR was taken from a woman aged 45-65 years with alopecia areata. Some clones in this sample may be carry-over from other donors' samples. This chain links TRBV19 with TRBJ2-1, with D tentatively TRBD2 (6 bases). This specimen consisted of whole blood, obtained in connection with sensitization to the hapten diphenylcyclopropenone (DPC). As DNA, the CDR3 is TGTGCCAGTAGTATCGATAGGACTAATTCCAATGAGCAGTTCTTC. Its translation: CASSIDRTNSNEQFF.